This TCR beta chain was identified during a study of blood T cell repertoires in COVID-19. Study overall: From the United States, Italy and Spain came samples of acute and convalescent COVID-19.

Individuals drawn from 24 US areas were about 18 to 90 years old. Exposed participants came across a COVID-19 case within 2 weeks before study entry. This CDR3 region has 18 residues. CDR1 and CDR2 from the germline V gene are MRHNA and SNTAGT. V lost 0 bases, J lost 0 bases, and 15 bases lay in between. Per the original data handling: Cell counts per sample came from amplifying reference gene primers. The repertoire was sequenced with immunoSEQ multiplex PCR; TCRdb's copy has only in-frame clones and lacks some. V, J and clone size are those of that table, while D and trimming were read from the DNA. Here the sample spans 200,000 to 300,000 clones, about four fifths being singletons.

The clonotype comes from a woman aged 40-49 years who had been exposed to COVID-19. The sample comprised PBMCs or T cells enriched from blood (not recorded which). The chain joins TRBV6-4 to TRBJ2-1; D perhaps matches TRBD1 (6 bases). The DNA of the CDR3 is TGTGCCAGCAGTGACTCGATCAGAGGGACATTCTCCTACAATGAGCAGTTCTTC. Encoded protein: CASSDSIRGTFSYNEQFF.